Listed below are T cell receptor beta chains from one sample, sequenced in a study of blood T cell repertoires in COVID-19. This table comes from immunoSEQ multiplex PCR, and its TCRdb copy is limited to in-frame clones, with some not included. The sample consists of over 200,000 clones, around 85% of them appearing once. Sequences were obtained from peripheral blood. The receptor set was obtained from a human donor in a cohort sampled during active COVID-19. Both conserved end residues are trimmed from each CDR3. Each record gives: V gene, J gene, CDR3 protein.

TRBV5-6,TRBJ2-5,ASSLGQQETQY
TRBV28,TRBJ1-6,ASSGLGTNNSPLH
TRBV7-9,TRBJ2-1,ASSHQSGSYNEQF
TRBV5-4,TRBJ1-1,ALRGARGTEAF
TRBV11-3,TRBJ2-5,ASSANREETQY
TRBV19,TRBJ2-3,ASSINRGGDTQY
TRBV7-3,TRBJ2-2,ASSLAGVNTGELF
TRBV15,TRBJ1-4,ATSRSGLEKLF
TRBV19,TRBJ1-6,ASNQRSAYNSPLH
TRBV28,TRBJ2-7,ASSLNGRGSVEQY
TRBV21-1,TRBJ1-5,ASSKRDGHQPQH
TRBV27,TRBJ2-3,ASRSSGRATDTQY
TRBV10-3,TRBJ2-7,AISARTSGRAYEQY
TRBV9,TRBJ2-2,ASSTRTSGAGELF
TRBV9,TRBJ2-1,ASSAQTGGSDNEQF
TRBV4-1,TRBJ2-1,ASSQSASGMGHEQF
TRBV6-6,TRBJ1-1,ASSLVMNTEAF
TRBV6-6,TRBJ1-2,ASSNGQGRGGYT
TRBV27,TRBJ1-5,ASSLDRGRNQPQH
TRBV10-1,TRBJ2-7,ASSGPFGEIPYEQY
TRBV24-1,TRBJ1-5,ATPGPRGGLNQPQH
TRBV19,TRBJ2-7,ASSIRSRTGASEQY
TRBV15,TRBJ1-2,ATSRQGYGYT
TRBV6-5,TRBJ2-1,ASRYRGLSYNEQF
TRBV9,TRBJ1-1,ASSPGGGGPNTEAF
TRBV5-8,TRBJ2-3,ASSLGPGEARRTDTQY
TRBV27,TRBJ2-7,ASSSYRDRGSEQY
TRBV19,TRBJ2-3,ASSRQGVDTQY
TRBV6-5,TRBJ2-7,ASSSPGGRSYEQY
TRBV19,TRBJ2-7,ASSIDPTPTYEQY
TRBV5-1,TRBJ2-3,ASTYWGTGGTDTQY
TRBV9,TRBJ2-3,ASSTSFRTDTQY
TRBV9,TRBJ1-4,ASSGTGGGGKLF
TRBV28,TRBJ1-1,ASSETGTENTEAF
TRBV11-3,TRBJ1-1,ASSLTRNTEAF
TRBV27,TRBJ2-7,ASRGTGTVGEQY
TRBV6-6,TRBJ2-1,ASSPPGSGSYNEQF
TRBV19,TRBJ2-1,ASSTSKGDEQF
TRBV28,TRBJ2-7,ASSSRSYEQY
TRBV7-9,TRBJ2-7,ASTRLAGGYEQY
TRBV19,TRBJ2-5,ASSERTEYQETQY
TRBV5-1,TRBJ2-5,ASRDRWAGGETQY
TRBV6-5,TRBJ2-2,ASRGAGDLTGELF
TRBV2,TRBJ1-2,ASSEAGRRAPNYGYT
TRBV14,TRBJ2-3,ASSQASIRPRGTDTQY
TRBV7-8,TRBJ2-7,ASSPKPADRVYEQY
TRBV7-2,TRBJ2-1,ASSLRAGTDNEQF
TRBV3-1/TRBV3-2,TRBJ2-5,ARKKSRGDRGKEETQY
TRBV6-2/TRBV6-3,TRBJ2-2,ASSLTDTGELF
TRBV7-3,TRBJ2-6,ASSLWGSGANVLT
TRBV30,TRBJ1-1,AWSVSNTRTEAF
TRBV7-2,TRBJ1-5,ASSLVPQGQQPQH
TRBV6-6,TRBJ2-7,ASSYSSRGSYEQY
TRBV5-6,TRBJ1-5,ASSSTRRGNQPQH
TRBV6-5,TRBJ2-6,ASSYSQFSGANVLT
TRBV7-2,TRBJ1-5,ASSLRDRSSNQPQH
TRBV5-1,TRBJ1-3,ASSLSLAGTLYRPIY
TRBV7-2,TRBJ1-6,ASSRLYNSPLH
TRBV18,TRBJ1-5,ASSPTDNQPQH